This T cell receptor beta chain was recovered during a study of spatial heterogeneity in lung cancer. Regarding time point: sample taken at primary tumor resection. Tumor, nontumor lung or frozen PBMC supplied whole RNA that was sequenced unsorted. The donor population consisted of about 75 patients with untreated, early-stage non-small cell lung cancer. A distinct unique molecular identifier was carried by each TCR cDNA molecule. TCRdb re-derived calls from the 5' RACE reads in MiXCR, one entry per CDR3 protein. Here the sample spans around 48,000 distinct CDR3 sequences, approximately 5.7% being singletons. V was clipped by 5 bases and J by 7 bases; unmatched bases: 16. The CDR3 length is 17 residues. Germline CDR1 and CDR2: SEHNR and FQNEAQ (reference sequence). This clonotype was detected only a few times.

This receptor was obtained from a male donor with early-stage non-small cell lung cancer. This chain connects TRBV7-9 to TRBJ2-5; 10 nucleotides align to TRBD2. The sequencing here drew on PBMCs, taken at surgery. The CDR3 sequence is CASSRSGTSGILGTQYF. The CDR3, as DNA: TGTGCCAGCAGCCGTAGTGGTACTAGCGGGATCTTGGGGACCCAGTACTTC.